These 17 T cell receptor beta chains share one sample of origin, sequenced in a study of vaccination effects on CD4 cells after COVID-19. For these receptors, no antigen is known. CD4+ T cell isolation took place after approximately 11 days of culture. This person caught SARS-CoV-2 sometime from March to December 2020, and PCR testing confirmed the infection. Participants completed two doses of the BNT162b2 or mRNA-1273 vaccine. Repertoires were generated with immunoSEQ multiplex PCR, while TCRdb's copy carries only in-frame clones and drops some. The sample records roughly 33,000 clones, around 75% being singletons. The source material was CD4+ T cells from PBMCs cultured without peptide, sampled after COVID-19 vaccination. The source of these receptors is a human donor who had a prior SARS-CoV-2 infection.

A few counts support this clone. The chain combines TRBV7-9 with TRBJ2-7, with 7 positions matching TRBD1. Germline V gene data show CDR1 as SEHNR and CDR2 as FQNEAQ (reference sequence). This CDR3 region has 15 residues. Losses at the gene ends were 1 base for V and 6 bases for J; bases not matched to a gene: 9. CDR3 residues: CASSLELGGTSEQYF. The CDR3 bases are TGTGCCAGCAGCTTAGAGTTAGGGGGCACCTCCGAGCAGTACTTC. Filled out from reference TRBV7-9 and TRBJ2-7, the complete variable domain reads DTGVSQNPRHKITKRGQNVTFRCDPISEHNRLYWYRQTLGQGPEFLTYFQNEAQLEKSRLLSDRFSAERPKGSFSTLEIQRTEQGDSAMYLCASSLELGGTSEQYFGPGTRLTVT.

The chain joins TRBV24-1 to TRBJ2-1; the match to TRBD2 covers 9 bases. The V segment lost 3 bases and the J segment 5 bases; nucleotides outside the gene matches: 7. The CDR3 is made up of 16 amino acids. Germline lookup yields CDR1 KGHDR and CDR2 SFDVKD. CDR3 in amino acids: CATSDPGTSRNNEQFF. The DNA of the CDR3 is TGTGCCACCAGTGATCCCGGGACTAGCAGAAACAATGAGCAGTTCTTC.

The genes are TRBV30 and TRBJ1-6; TRBD1 agrees at 10 bases. The CDR3 has 16 residues. V lost 1 base and J lost 7; bases outside the gene matches: 7. Per the germline V gene, CDR1 is GTSNPN and CDR2 is SVGIG (reference sequence). The CDR3 region is CAWSGGTGVGNSPLHF. The CDR3 region has the DNA TGTGCCTGGAGTGGGGGGACAGGGGTAGGGAATTCACCCCTCCACTTT.

V is TRBV7-2 and J is TRBJ2-5, with D possibly being TRBD2 (5 bases). The germline V gene has CDR1 SGHTA and CDR2 FQGNSA. CDR3 length: 13 amino acids. The V and J ends lost 6 bases and 5 bases respectively, with 13 bases between them. The CDR3 reads CASSHPGVETQYF. CDR3 DNA sequence: TGTGCCAGCAGTCATCCCGGGGTGGAGACCCAGTACTTC.

The rearrangement links TRBV4-1 to TRBJ2-6; the match to TRBD1 covers 7 bases. Germline values: CDR1 MGHRA, CDR2 YSYEKL. The V and J ends lost 8 bases and 0 bases, in that order; junction bases with no gene match: 10. This CDR3 spans 17 amino acids. The CDR3 DNA sequence: TGCGCCAGCGGAAAGGACAGGTCCAACTCTGGGGCCAACGTCCTGACTTTC. The encoded protein is CASGKDRSNSGANVLTF.

This sequence joins TRBV11-2 and TRBJ1-6; D is unclear. Trimming cost V 2 bases and J 6 bases, with 14 bases left between them. CDR1 and CDR2 from the germline V gene are SGHAT and FQNNGV. CDR3 length: 16 amino acids. The chain's CDR3 is CASSLSLGIVNSPLHF. CDR3 nucleotides: TGTGCCAGCAGCTTATCGTTAGGGATCGTTAATTCACCCCTCCACTTT. Full variable domain (remainder filled in from reference TRBV11-2 and TRBJ1-6): EAGVAQSPRYKIIEKRQSVAFWCNPISGHATLYWYQQILGQGPKLLIQFQNNGVVDDSQLPKDRFSAERLKGVDSTLKIQPAKLEDSAVYLCASSLSLGIVNSPLHFGNGTRLTVT.

The V call is TRBV9, the J call TRBJ2-5; D might be TRBD2 (5 bases). The length of the CDR3 is 16 residues. V lost 4 bases and J lost 5, with 21 bases in between. Looked up from germline, CDR1 is SGDLS and CDR2 is YYNGEE. The CDR3 region is CASSPTPLVLRETQYF. DNA for the CDR3: TGTGCCAGCAGCCCTACCCCACTAGTCCTCCGGGAGACCCAGTACTTC.

The chain has TRBV3-1 (or the pseudogene TRBV3-2) and TRBJ1-1; possible D gene TRBD1, 5 bases. CDR1 LGHDT and CDR2 YNNKEL come from the germline V gene (reference sequence). Trimming took off 3 bases at V and 5 bases at J, with 13 bases between the two ends. The CDR3 runs 14 residues. The CDR3 sequence is CASSQGRVLTEAFF. Written as DNA, the CDR3 is TGTGCCAGCAGCCAGGGCAGGGTGTTAACTGAAGCTTTCTTT.

The rearrangement joins TRBV7-9 to TRBJ2-5, with 8 bases identical to TRBD1. This CDR3 is built from 15 residues. Germline CDR1 SEHNR, CDR2 FQNEAQ (reference sequence). Unmatched junction bases numbered 7, after V lost 5 bases and J lost 2 bases. In DNA form, the CDR3 reads TGTGCCAGCAGCATGGACAGGGTACCTCAAGAGACCCAGTACTTC. Protein sequence: CASSMDRVPQETQYF.

CDR3 in amino acids: CASSPPGDQETQYF. CDR3 DNA: TGTGCCAGCTCACCACCGGGGGATCAAGAGACCCAGTACTTC. The chain has TRBV18 and TRBJ2-5, with D perhaps TRBD1 or TRBD2 (5 bases each). Trimming left V 0 bases short and J 2 bases short, with 7 bases between. CDR1 KGHSH and CDR2 LQKENI come from the germline V gene. There are 14 residues in the CDR3.

This clone occurred a few times. The chain employs TRBV7-2 and TRBJ2-7, with 10 bases aligning to TRBD1. V trimming: 4 bases; J trimming: 6 bases; junction bases outside the gene matches: 6. The CDR3 contains 14 residues. Germline CDR1 SGHTA, CDR2 FQGNSA. CDR3 sequence reads: CASSSTGGMGEQYF. The CDR3 DNA reads as TGTGCCAGCAGCTCGACAGGGGGCATGGGCGAGCAGTACTTC. The full variable domain, its missing parts supplied by reference TRBV7-2 and TRBJ2-7, is GAGVSQSPSNKVTEKGKDVELRCDPISGHTALYWYRQSLGQGLEFLIYFQGNSAPDKSGLPSDRFSAERTGGSVSTLTIQRTQQEDSAVYLCASSSTGGMGEQYFGPGTRLTVT.

The rearrangement uses TRBV2 and TRBJ1-4; D may be TRBD1 (5 bases). CDR3 length equals 14 residues. Trimming shortened V by 4 bases and J by 5 bases, and 11 bases separated the two germline ends. Looked up from germline, CDR1 is SNHLY and CDR2 is FYNNEI. Here the CDR3 DNA reads TGTGCCAGCAGTGCCGACAGATTCAATGAAAAACTGTTTTTT. Amino acid sequence: CASSADRFNEKLFF.

This clone was recorded once. The V and J genes are TRBV9 and TRBJ2-2; weak D call: TRBD2 (5 bases). V lost 4 bases to trimming and J lost 4 bases, with 20 bases between them. The V gene's germline CDR1 is SGDLS and CDR2 YYNGEE. The length of the CDR3 is 17 residues. The CDR3 sequence is CASSPWTLAGGTGELFF. The CDR3 bases are TGTGCCAGCAGCCCTTGGACTCTTGCGGGTGGCACCGGGGAGCTGTTTTTT.

V and J are TRBV9 and TRBJ1-1; 11 bases agree with TRBD1. Germline V gene sequence: CDR1 SGDLS, CDR2 YYNGEE. The CDR3 totals 14 residues. Trimming took 3 bases from V and 5 from J; bases not matched to a gene: 3. The CDR3 DNA reads as TGTGCCAGCAGCGGGGGACAGGGGGTAACTGAAGCTTTCTTT. Translating it yields CASSGGQGVTEAFF.

The rearrangement uses TRBV3-1 (or the pseudogene TRBV3-2) and TRBJ2-3, with D perhaps matching TRBD2 (5 bases). The V end was cut by 1 base, the J end by 2 bases, with 7 bases between. Germline lookup yields CDR1 LGHDT and CDR2 YNNKEL (reference sequence). The CDR3 contains 14 residues. CDR3 sequence: CASSQAGVTDTQYF. The CDR3 DNA sequence: TGTGCCAGCAGCCAAGCCGGGGTCACAGATACGCAGTATTTT.

V usage is TRBV4-1 and J usage is TRBJ1-2; perhaps TRBD1 as D (5 bases). Per the germline V gene, CDR1 is MGHRA and CDR2 is YSYEKL. The CDR3 extends over 17 amino acids. Trimming took 0 bases from V and 3 from J, leaving 17 bases between them. Written as DNA, the CDR3 is TGCGCCAGCAGCCAAGAAGGGGCCAGGGTGGAAGACTATGGCTACACCTTC. Translating gives CASSQEGARVEDYGYTF.

This chain links TRBV27 with TRBJ2-5, with D possibly being TRBD1 (5 bases). CDR1 is MNHEY, CDR2 SMNVEV, per germline (reference sequence). CDR3 length equals 14 residues. V shed 8 bases and J shed 3 bases, with 16 bases lying between them. The CDR3 sequence: CASDPWGSEETQYF. CDR3 DNA: TGTGCCAGCGATCCCTGGGGCAGCGAAGAGACCCAGTACTTC.